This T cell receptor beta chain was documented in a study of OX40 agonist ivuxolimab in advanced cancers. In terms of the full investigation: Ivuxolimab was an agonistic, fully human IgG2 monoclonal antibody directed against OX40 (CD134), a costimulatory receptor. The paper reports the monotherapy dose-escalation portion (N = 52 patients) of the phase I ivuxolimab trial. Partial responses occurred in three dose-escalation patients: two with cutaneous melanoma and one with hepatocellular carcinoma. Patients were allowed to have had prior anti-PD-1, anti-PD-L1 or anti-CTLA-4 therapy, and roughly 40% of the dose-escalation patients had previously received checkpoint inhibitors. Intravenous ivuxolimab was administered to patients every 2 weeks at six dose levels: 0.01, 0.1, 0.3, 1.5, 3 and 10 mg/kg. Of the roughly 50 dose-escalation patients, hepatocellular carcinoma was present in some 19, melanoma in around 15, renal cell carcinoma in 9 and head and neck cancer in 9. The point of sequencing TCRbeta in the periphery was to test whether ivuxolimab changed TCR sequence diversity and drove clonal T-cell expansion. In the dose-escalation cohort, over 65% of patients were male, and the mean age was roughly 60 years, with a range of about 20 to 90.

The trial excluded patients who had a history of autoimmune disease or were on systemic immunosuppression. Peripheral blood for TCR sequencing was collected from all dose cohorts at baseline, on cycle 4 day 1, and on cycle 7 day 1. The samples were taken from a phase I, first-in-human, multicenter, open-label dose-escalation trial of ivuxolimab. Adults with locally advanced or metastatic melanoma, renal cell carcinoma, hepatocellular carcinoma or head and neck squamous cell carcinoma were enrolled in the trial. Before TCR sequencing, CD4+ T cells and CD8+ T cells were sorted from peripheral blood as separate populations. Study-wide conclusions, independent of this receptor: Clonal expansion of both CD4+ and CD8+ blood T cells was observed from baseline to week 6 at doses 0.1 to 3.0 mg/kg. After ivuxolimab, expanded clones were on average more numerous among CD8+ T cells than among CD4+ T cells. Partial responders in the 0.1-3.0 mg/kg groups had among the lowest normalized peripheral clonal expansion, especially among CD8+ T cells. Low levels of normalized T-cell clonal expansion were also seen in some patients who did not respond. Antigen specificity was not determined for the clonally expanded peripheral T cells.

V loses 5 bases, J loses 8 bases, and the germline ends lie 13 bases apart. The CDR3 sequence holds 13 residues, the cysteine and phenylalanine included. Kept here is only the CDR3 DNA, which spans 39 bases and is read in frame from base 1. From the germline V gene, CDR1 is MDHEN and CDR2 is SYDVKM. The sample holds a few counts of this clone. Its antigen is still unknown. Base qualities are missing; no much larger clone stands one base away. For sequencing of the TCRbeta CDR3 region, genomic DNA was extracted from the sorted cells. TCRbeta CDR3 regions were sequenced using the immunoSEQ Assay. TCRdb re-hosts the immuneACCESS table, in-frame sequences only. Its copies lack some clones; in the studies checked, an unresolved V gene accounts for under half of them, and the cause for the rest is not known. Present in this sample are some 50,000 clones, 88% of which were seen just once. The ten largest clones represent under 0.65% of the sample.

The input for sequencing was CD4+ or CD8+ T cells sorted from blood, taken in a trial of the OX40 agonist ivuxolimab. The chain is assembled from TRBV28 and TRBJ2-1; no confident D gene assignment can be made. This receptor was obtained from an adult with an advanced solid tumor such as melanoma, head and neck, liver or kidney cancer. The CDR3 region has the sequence CASSPEFADEQFF. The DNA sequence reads TGTGCCAGCAGTCCCGAGTTTGCGGATGAGCAGTTCTTC.